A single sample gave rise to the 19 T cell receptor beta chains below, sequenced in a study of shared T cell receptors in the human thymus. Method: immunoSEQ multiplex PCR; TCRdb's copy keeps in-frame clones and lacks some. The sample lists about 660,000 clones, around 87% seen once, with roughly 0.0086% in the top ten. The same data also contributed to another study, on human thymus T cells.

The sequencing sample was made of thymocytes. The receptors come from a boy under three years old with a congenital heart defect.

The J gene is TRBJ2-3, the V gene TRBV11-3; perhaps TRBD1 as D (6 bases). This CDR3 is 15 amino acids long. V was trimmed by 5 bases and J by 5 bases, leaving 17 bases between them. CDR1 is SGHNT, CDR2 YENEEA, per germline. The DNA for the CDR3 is TGTGCCAGCAGCGCAAGGGGGAAGGGGGAAGATACGCAGTATTTT. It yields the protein CASSARGKGEDTQYF.

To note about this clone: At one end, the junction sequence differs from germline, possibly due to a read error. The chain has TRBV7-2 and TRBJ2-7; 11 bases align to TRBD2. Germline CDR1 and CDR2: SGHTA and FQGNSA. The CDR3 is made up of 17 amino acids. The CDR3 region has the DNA TGTGCCAGCAGCCCAAAAGGTAGCGGGAGGGCCTCCCACGAGCAGTACTTC. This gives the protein CASSPKGSGRASHEQYF.

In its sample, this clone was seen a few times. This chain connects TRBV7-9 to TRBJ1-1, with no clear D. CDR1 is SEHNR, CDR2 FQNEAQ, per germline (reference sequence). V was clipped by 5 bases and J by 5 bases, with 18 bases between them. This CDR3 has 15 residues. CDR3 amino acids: CASSPAGGRWTEAFF. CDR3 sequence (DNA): TGTGCCAGCAGCCCAGCGGGAGGGCGGTGGACTGAAGCTTTCTTT.

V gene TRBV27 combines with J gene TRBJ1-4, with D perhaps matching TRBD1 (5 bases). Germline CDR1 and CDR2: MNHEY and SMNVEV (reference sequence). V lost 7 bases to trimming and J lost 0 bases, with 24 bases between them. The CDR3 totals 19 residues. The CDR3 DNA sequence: TGTGCCAGCACCCCTAAAGGGACTAACGGGATTGCAACTAATGAAAAACTGTTTTTT. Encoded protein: CASTPKGTNGIATNEKLFF.

DNA of the CDR3: TGTGCCAGCAGCTCGTGGACTCCTGGGGGCTACACCTTC. Translation gives CASSSWTPGGYTF. This rearrangement joins TRBV11-2 to TRBJ1-2; D is ambiguous. The CDR3 is 13 amino acids. From germline, CDR1 is SGHAT and CDR2 FQNNGV. V dropped 4 bases and J dropped 8 bases, with 14 bases sitting between them.

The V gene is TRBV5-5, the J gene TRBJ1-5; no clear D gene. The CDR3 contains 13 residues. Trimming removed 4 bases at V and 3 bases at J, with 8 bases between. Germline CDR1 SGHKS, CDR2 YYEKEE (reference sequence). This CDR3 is CASSRDTNQPQHF. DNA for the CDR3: TGTGCCAGCAGCCGAGACACCAATCAGCCCCAGCATTTT.

The CDR3 DNA reads as TGTGCCAGCAGTGGACCGGGACTAGCGGAGAATTTAAAAGGCACAGATACGCAGTATTTT. This gives the protein CASSGPGLAENLKGTDTQYF. This chain uses TRBV28 with TRBJ2-3; 11 nucleotides match TRBD2. The germline V gene has CDR1 MDHEN and CDR2 SYDVKM. Trimming took 5 bases from V and 1 from J; bases not matched to a gene: 17. The CDR3 extends over 20 amino acids.

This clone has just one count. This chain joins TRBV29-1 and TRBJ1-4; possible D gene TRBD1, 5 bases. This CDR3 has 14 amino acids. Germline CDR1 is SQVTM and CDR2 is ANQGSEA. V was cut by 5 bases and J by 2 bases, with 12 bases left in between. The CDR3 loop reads CSVRGGSTNEKLFF. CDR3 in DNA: TGCAGCGTTCGGGGGGGGTCGACTAATGAAAAACTGTTTTTT.

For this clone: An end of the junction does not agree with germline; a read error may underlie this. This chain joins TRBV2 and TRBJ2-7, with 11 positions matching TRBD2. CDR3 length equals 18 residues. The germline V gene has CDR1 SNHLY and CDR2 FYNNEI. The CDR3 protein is CAGSEAFPTSGSGHEQYF. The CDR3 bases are TGTGCCGGCAGTGAAGCGTTCCCAACTAGCGGGAGTGGCCACGAGCAGTACTTC.

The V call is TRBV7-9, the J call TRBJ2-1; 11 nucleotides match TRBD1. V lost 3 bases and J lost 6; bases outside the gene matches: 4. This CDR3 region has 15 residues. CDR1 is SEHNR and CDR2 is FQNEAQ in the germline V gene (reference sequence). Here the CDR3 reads CASSFGTGGRNEQFF. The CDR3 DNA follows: TGTGCCAGCAGCTTCGGGACAGGGGGTCGCAATGAGCAGTTCTTC.

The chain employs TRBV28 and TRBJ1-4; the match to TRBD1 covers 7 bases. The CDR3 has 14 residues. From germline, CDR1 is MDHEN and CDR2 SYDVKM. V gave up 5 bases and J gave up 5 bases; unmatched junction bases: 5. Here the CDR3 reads CASSKDRRNEKLFF. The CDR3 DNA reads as TGTGCCAGCAGTAAGGACAGGAGAAATGAAAAACTGTTTTTT.

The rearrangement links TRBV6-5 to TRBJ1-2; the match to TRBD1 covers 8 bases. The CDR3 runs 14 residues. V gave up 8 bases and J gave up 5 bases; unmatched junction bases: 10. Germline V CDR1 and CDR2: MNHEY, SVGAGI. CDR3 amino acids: CASSNETGEYGYTF. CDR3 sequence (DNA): TGTGCCAGCTCGAACGAGACAGGGGAATATGGCTACACCTTC.

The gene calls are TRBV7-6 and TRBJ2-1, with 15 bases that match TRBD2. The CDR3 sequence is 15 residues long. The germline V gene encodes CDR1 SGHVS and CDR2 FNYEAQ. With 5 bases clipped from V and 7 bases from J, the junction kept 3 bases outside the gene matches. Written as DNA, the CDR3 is TGTGCCAGCAGCATGGGGACTAGCGGGAGGAATGAGCAGTTCTTC. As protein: CASSMGTSGRNEQFF.

The CDR3 here is CASSRSGGLNTGELFF. The CDR3 DNA reads as TGTGCCAGCAGTCGAAGCGGGGGGCTTAACACCGGGGAGCTGTTTTTT. This rearrangement joins TRBV4-2 to TRBJ2-2; 9 nucleotides match TRBD2. Germline values: CDR1 LGHNA, CDR2 YNFKEQ. The CDR3 loop spans 16 amino acids. J gave up 2 bases and V 6 bases, and 7 bases lay outside the gene matches.

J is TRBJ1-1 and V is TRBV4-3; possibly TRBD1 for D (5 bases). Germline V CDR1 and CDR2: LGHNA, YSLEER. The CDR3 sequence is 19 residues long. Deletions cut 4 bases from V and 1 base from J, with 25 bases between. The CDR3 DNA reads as TGCGCCAGCAGCCCGACAGCTTTAACCTTCCTTCGGAAGAACACTGAAGCTTTCTTT. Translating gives CASSPTALTFLRKNTEAFF.

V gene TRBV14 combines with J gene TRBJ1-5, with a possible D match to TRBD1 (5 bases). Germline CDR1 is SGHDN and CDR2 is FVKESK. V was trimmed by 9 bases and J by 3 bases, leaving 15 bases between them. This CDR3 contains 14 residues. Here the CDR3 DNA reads TGTGCCAGGATAAAGCAGGGTTACAATCAGCCCCAGCATTTT. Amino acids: CARIKQGYNQPQHF.

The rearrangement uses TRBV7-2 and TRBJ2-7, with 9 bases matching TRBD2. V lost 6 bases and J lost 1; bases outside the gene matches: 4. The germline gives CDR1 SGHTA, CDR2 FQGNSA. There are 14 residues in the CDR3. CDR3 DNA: TGTGCCAGCAGTCCGGGACTAGCTTCCTACGAGCAGTACTTC. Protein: CASSPGLASYEQYF.

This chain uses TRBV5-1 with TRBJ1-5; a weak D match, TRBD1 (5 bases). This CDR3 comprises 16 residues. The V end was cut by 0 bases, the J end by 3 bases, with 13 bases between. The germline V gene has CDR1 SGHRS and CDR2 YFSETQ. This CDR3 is CASSLGEDTHNQPQHF. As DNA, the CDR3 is TGCGCCAGCAGCTTGGGAGAGGACACTCACAATCAGCCCCAGCATTTT. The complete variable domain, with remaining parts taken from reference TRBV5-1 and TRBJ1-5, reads KAGVTQTPRYLIKTRGQQVTLSCSPISGHRSVSWYQQTPGQGLQFLFEYFSETQRNKGNFPGRFSGRQFSNSRSEMNVSTLELGDSALYLCASSLGEDTHNQPQHFGDGTRLSIL.

The CDR3 protein is CASRTTPGGGGYTF. DNA for the CDR3: TGTGCCAGCAGAACTACTCCAGGGGGTGGGGGCTACACCTTC. The V and J genes are TRBV27 and TRBJ1-2; TRBD1 matches at 7 bases. The CDR3 extends over 14 amino acids. The germline gives CDR1 MNHEY, CDR2 SMNVEV (reference sequence). Unmatched junction bases numbered 12, after V lost 6 bases and J lost 8 bases.